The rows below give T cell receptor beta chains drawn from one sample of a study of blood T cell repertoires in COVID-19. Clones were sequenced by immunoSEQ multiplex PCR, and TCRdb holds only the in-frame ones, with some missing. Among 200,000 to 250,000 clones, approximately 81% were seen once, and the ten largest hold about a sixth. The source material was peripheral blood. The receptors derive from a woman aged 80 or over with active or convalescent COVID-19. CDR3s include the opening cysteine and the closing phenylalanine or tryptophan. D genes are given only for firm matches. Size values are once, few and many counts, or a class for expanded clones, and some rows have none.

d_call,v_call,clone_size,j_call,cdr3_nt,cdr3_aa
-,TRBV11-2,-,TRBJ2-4,TGTGCCAGCAGCTTAGCCCCTAGCTCCAAAAACATTCAGTACTTC,CASSLAPSSKNIQYF
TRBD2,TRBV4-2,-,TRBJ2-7,TGTGCCAGCAGCCAAGATTTGACTAGCGGGAGGGGTGGAGAAGAGCAGTACTTC,CASSQDLTSGRGGEEQYF
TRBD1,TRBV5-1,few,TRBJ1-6,TGCGCCAGCAGCCCGGACAGGGCTAATTCACCCCTCCACTTT,CASSPDRANSPLHF
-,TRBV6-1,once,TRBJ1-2,TGTGCCAGCAGTGAAAGGGCAGCAAGAGGGGGTAACTATGGCTACACCTTC,CASSERAARGGNYGYTF
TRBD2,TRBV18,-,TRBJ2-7,TGTGCCAGCTCAGGGACTAGCTTTTACGAGCAGTACTTC,CASSGTSFYEQYF
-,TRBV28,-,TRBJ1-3,TGTGCCAGCAGTTTCGTGAGTCGCTCTGGAAACACCATATATTTT,CASSFVSRSGNTIYF
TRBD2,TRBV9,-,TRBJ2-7,TGTGCCAGCAGCCCCCAGCTAGCGGGAGCCTACGAGCAGTACTTC,CASSPQLAGAYEQYF
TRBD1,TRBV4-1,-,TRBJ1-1,TGCGCCAGCAGCCCTATGGGACAGGGAACTGAAGCTTTCTTT,CASSPMGQGTEAFF
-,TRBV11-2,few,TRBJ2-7,TGTGCCAGCAGCTTAGAGCTGACGGAGGGCTACGAGCAGTACTTC,CASSLELTEGYEQYF
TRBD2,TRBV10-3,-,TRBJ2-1,TGTGCCATCAGCTCTAGCGGGGTGTACAATGAGCAGTTCTTC,CAISSSGVYNEQFF
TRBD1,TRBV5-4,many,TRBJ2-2,TGTGCCAGCAGCTGGGGACAGGGGGGCACCGGGGAGCTGTTTTTT,CASSWGQGGTGELFF
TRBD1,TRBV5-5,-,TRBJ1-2,TGTGCCAGCAGCCCCACAGGGGAGAACTATGGCTACACCTTC,CASSPTGENYGYTF
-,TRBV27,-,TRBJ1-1,TGTGCCAGCAGCCTTAGTAGGAACACTGAAGCTTTCTTT,CASSLSRNTEAFF
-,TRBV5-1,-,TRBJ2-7,TGCGCCAGCAGCTTGGTTACCGCGAACTACGAGCAGTACTTC,CASSLVTANYEQYF
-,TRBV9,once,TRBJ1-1,TGTGCCAGCAGCGTAGCTCAGGTTAACACTGAAGCTTTCTTT,CASSVAQVNTEAFF
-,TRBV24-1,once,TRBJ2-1,TGTGCCACCAGTGAAAGGGGGACCTACAATGAGCAGTTCTTC,CATSERGTYNEQFF